These 28 T cell receptor beta chains share one sample of origin, sequenced in a study of naive and memory T cell subsets. An equimolar mix of two oligonucleotides served as the beta constant-region primer for TRBC1 and TRBC2. Ligated cDNA was amplified by four rounds of PCR with nested alpha and beta constant-region primers and SP2. Using its own MiXCR run on the UMI-ligation and nested PCR reads, TCRdb lists one record per CDR3 protein. The data contain tens of thousands of distinct CDR3 sequences, around a sixth of them singletons. Input material: effector memory CD4+ T cells from blood. Subset noted: effector memory, CD45RA- CD27-. Receptors originate from a human donor in good health.

This chain uses TRBV7-6 with TRBJ2-1, with D possibly TRBD2 on 6 matching bases. Germline CDR1 and CDR2: SGHVS and FNYEAQ. The CDR3 has 16 residues. Trimming left V 7 bases short and J 10 bases short, with 26 bases between. For the CDR3, the DNA is TGTGCCAGCAATCCGGCGGGGAGAGCGCGTCAATGGGAGCAGTTCTTC. This encodes CASNPAGRARQWEQFF. Looking up the rest from reference TRBV7-6 and TRBJ2-1 gives the full variable domain: GAGVSQSPRYKVTKRGQDVALRCDPISGHVSLYWYRQALGQGPEFLTYFNYEAQQDKSGLPNDRFSAERPEGSISTLTIQRTEQRDSAMYRCASNPAGRARQWEQFFGPGTRLTVL.

There are a few counts of this clonotype. J is TRBJ2-1 and V is TRBV7-2, with TRBD2 identical over 9 bases. Germline trimming cut 1 base from V and 9 bases from J; bases unmatched to any gene: 10. This CDR3 is built from 16 residues. Per the germline V gene, CDR1 is SGHTA and CDR2 is FQGNSA. The CDR3 protein is CASSLVWSSGTTEQFF. CDR3 sequence (DNA): TGTGCCAGCAGCTTAGTATGGTCTAGCGGGACGACTGAGCAGTTCTTC. Looking up the rest from reference TRBV7-2 and TRBJ2-1 gives the full variable domain: GAGVSQSPSNKVTEKGKDVELRCDPISGHTALYWYRQSLGQGLEFLIYFQGNSAPDKSGLPSDRFSAERTGGSVSTLTIQRTQQEDSAVYLCASSLVWSSGTTEQFFGPGTRLTVL.

This clonotype was seen repeatedly, ten times or more. This chain uses TRBV24-1 with TRBJ1-5, with 9 bases identical to TRBD1. The CDR3 totals 18 residues. V trimming: 0 bases; J trimming: 0 bases; junction bases outside the gene matches: 5. The germline V gene encodes CDR1 KGHDR and CDR2 SFDVKD. The CDR3 loop is CATSDLRGQGGSNQPQHF. The CDR3 nucleotides read TGTGCCACCAGTGATTTGCGGGGACAGGGTGGTAGCAATCAGCCCCAGCATTTT.

This clonotype has ten or more counts. The genes are TRBV9 and TRBJ2-3; 8 bases are a match to TRBD2. Germline values: CDR1 SGDLS, CDR2 YYNGEE. The CDR3 length is 15 residues. J lost 3 bases, V lost 0 bases, and 3 bases had no gene match. The CDR3 sequence: CASSVDSGETDTQYF. CDR3 bases: TGTGCCAGCAGCGTAGATAGCGGGGAGACAGATACGCAGTATTTT.

V usage is TRBV28 and J usage is TRBJ1-1; a possible D gene is TRBD1 (5 bases). The V end was cut by 7 bases, the J end by 8 bases, with 20 bases between. The CDR3 is 14 residues long. Germline CDR1 reads MDHEN; CDR2 reads SYDVKM. The CDR3 sequence: CASMEGTWTGEAFF. CDR3 sequence (DNA): TGTGCCAGCATGGAGGGGACGTGGACCGGCGAAGCTTTCTTT.

The chain uses TRBV12-3 or TRBV12-4 and TRBJ2-3; 12 bases agree with TRBD2. The CDR3 runs 17 residues. V shed 4 bases, J shed 6 bases, and the junction held 11 bases outside the gene matches. In nucleotides, the CDR3 is TGTGCCAGCAGTTCCACTAGCGGGAGGATCATCATCGATACGCAGTATTTT. Protein: CASSSTSGRIIIDTQYF.

This clonotype was seen a few times. This chain connects TRBV27 to TRBJ2-3; D is possibly TRBD1 (6 bases). V shed 5 bases and J shed 2 bases, with 11 bases lying between them. Germline CDR1 reads MNHEY; CDR2 reads SMNVEV (reference sequence). This CDR3 spans 14 amino acids. The chain's CDR3 is CASSPYRDTDTQYF. CDR3 bases: TGTGCCAGCAGTCCCTACAGGGACACAGATACGCAGTATTTT.

The table lists this clonotype with a few counts. The V gene is TRBV29-1, the J gene TRBJ1-1; possibly TRBD1 for D (5 bases). Trimming cost V 5 bases and J 4 bases, with 11 bases left between them. Per the germline V gene, CDR1 is SQVTM and CDR2 is ANQGSEA. CDR3 size: 12 residues. The CDR3 sequence: CSVFRGRTEAFF. As DNA, the CDR3 is TGCAGCGTTTTTAGGGGTCGCACTGAAGCTTTCTTT.

V is TRBV19 and J is TRBJ1-4, with D maybe TRBD1 (5 bases). There are 13 residues in the CDR3. From germline, CDR1 is LNHDA and CDR2 SQIVND (reference sequence). Trimming took 7 bases from V and 5 from J, leaving 11 bases between them. Here the CDR3 DNA reads TGTGCCAGTAATCAGGGAAGGAATGAAAAACTGTTTTTT. Translated: CASNQGRNEKLFF.

The chain recombines TRBV28 with TRBJ2-7; TRBD2 is a possible D gene (6 bases). Trimming shortened V by 7 bases and J by 3 bases, and 16 bases separated the two germline ends. The V gene's germline CDR1 is MDHEN and CDR2 SYDVKM. The CDR3 sequence is 14 residues long. The CDR3, as DNA: TGTGCCAGCACCCCTGGGTGGGGGGTCTACGAGCAGTACTTC. This gives the protein CASTPGWGVYEQYF.

This clonotype was seen many times. The V gene is TRBV12-3 or TRBV12-4, the J gene TRBJ2-1; 10 bases match TRBD2. Unmatched junction bases numbered 4, after V lost 4 bases and J lost 7 bases. The CDR3 covers 14 residues. As DNA, the CDR3 is TGTGCCAGCAGTTCACTAGCGGGAAGGAATGAGCAGTTCTTC. Translated, it gives CASSSLAGRNEQFF.

This clonotype has just a few counts. The chain employs TRBV12-3 or TRBV12-4 and TRBJ2-3; 14 bases are a match to TRBD2. V dropped 6 bases and J dropped 1; count of bases not matched to a gene: 9. The CDR3 runs to 18 residues. CDR3 coding DNA: TGTGCCAGCAGCGGACTAGCGGGAGGCATTAGGCGCACAGATACGCAGTATTTT. It specifies CASSGLAGGIRRTDTQYF.

This chain links TRBV18 with TRBJ2-1; weak D call: TRBD2 (6 bases). Trimming removed 6 bases at V and 1 base at J, with 10 bases between. CDR3 length equals 14 residues. CDR1 and CDR2 from the germline V gene are KGHSH and LQKENI. Here the CDR3 reads CASSGGASYNEQFF. The CDR3 DNA is TGTGCCAGCTCGGGGGGAGCGTCCTACAATGAGCAGTTCTTC.

The CDR3 DNA reads as TGTGCCAGCCGTCTCGCGGGAGGCGAGCAGTACTTC. Amino acids: CASRLAGGEQYF. The chain uses TRBV6-5 and TRBJ2-7; TRBD2 agrees at 8 bases. Trimming at V came to 8 bases and at J to 6 bases, leaving 6 bases not matched to a gene. The CDR3 loop spans 12 amino acids. Germline CDR1 is MNHEY and CDR2 is SVGAGI.

The chain employs TRBV5-1 and TRBJ2-1, with 9 bases lining up with TRBD2. CDR3 length: 16 amino acids. From germline, CDR1 is SGHRS and CDR2 YFSETQ. Trimming cost V 5 bases and J 1 base; bases outside gene matches: 7. The CDR3 coding sequence is TGCGCCAGCAGTCCAGGACTAGCGCAATCCTACAATGAGCAGTTCTTC. Translating gives CASSPGLAQSYNEQFF.

The chain employs TRBV7-2 and TRBJ2-7; possible D gene TRBD1, 6 bases. The ends were cut back, 5 bases at V and 8 bases at J, with 10 bases in the middle. The CDR3 spans 11 residues. Germline assignment: CDR1 SGHTA and CDR2 FQGNSA. The CDR3 is CASSDRYQQYF. CDR3 bases: TGTGCCAGCAGCGACAGGTACCAGCAGTACTTC.

This clonotype turned up a few times. The CDR3 sequence: CASIAGQVLNEQFF. As DNA, the CDR3 is TGTGCCAGCATTGCGGGACAGGTCCTCAATGAGCAGTTCTTC. This sequence joins TRBV12-3 or TRBV12-4 and TRBJ2-1; 8 bases line up with TRBD1. The CDR3 contains 14 residues. Germline trimming cut 7 bases from V and 6 bases from J; bases unmatched to any gene: 8.

V usage is TRBV20-1 and J usage is TRBJ1-5; maybe TRBD1 (5 bases). Trimming shortened V by 6 bases and J by 4 bases, and 16 bases separated the two germline ends. CDR1 is DFQATT, CDR2 SNEGSKA, per germline (reference sequence). CDR3 length equals 14 residues. The CDR3 bases are TGCAGTGCGATAGGGGTAGTTGGGAATCAGCCCCAGCATTTT. Residues: CSAIGVVGNQPQHF.

This clonotype was counted many times. The chain employs TRBV29-1 and TRBJ1-1; tentatively, D is TRBD1 (6 bases). The CDR3 totals 15 residues. Trimming left V 6 bases short and J 1 base short, with 18 bases between. Germline V gene data show CDR1 as SQVTM and CDR2 as ANQGSEA. CDR3 in amino acids: CSVAASGGWNTEAFF. CDR3 sequence (DNA): TGCAGCGTGGCCGCTTCGGGGGGCTGGAACACTGAAGCTTTCTTT.

This clonotype has more than one count but fewer than ten. DNA for the CDR3: TGCGCCAGCAGCCGAGGCGGTCTGGCGGGCCAATACAATGAGCAGTTCTTC. Translated: CASSRGGLAGQYNEQFF. This chain uses TRBV4-1 with TRBJ2-1; possible D gene TRBD2, 5 bases. Per germline, CDR1 MGHRA and CDR2 YSYEKL. V lost 4 bases, J lost 4 bases, and 20 bases lay in between. This CDR3 is built from 17 residues.

This chain joins TRBV7-2 and TRBJ2-4; D is unclear. V was trimmed by 4 bases and J by 1 base, leaving 8 bases between them. The CDR3 totals 14 residues. Germline CDR1 reads SGHTA; CDR2 reads FQGNSA. The CDR3 protein is CASSSLGAKNIQYF. The CDR3 coding sequence is TGTGCCAGCAGCTCCCTGGGGGCCAAAAACATTCAGTACTTC. The variable domain in full, with the rest retrieved from reference TRBV7-2 and TRBJ2-4, is GAGVSQSPSNKVTEKGKDVELRCDPISGHTALYWYRQSLGQGLEFLIYFQGNSAPDKSGLPSDRFSAERTGGSVSTLTIQRTQQEDSAVYLCASSSLGAKNIQYFGAGTRLSVL.

This clonotype turned up a few times. This sequence joins TRBV11-2 and TRBJ2-2; D unclear. V was shortened by 2 bases and J by 4 bases, with 11 bases between the two germline ends. Germline assignment: CDR1 SGHAT and CDR2 FQNNGV. There are 15 residues in the CDR3. For the CDR3, the DNA is TGTGCCAGCAGCTTAAACCCGACGGCCACCGGGGAGCTGTTTTTT. Its protein product is CASSLNPTATGELFF.

Only one count was recorded for this clonotype. The rearrangement joins TRBV6-2 or TRBV6-3 to TRBJ2-1; TRBD2 matches at 9 bases. J lost 3 bases, V lost 6 bases, and 9 bases had no gene match. This CDR3 contains 16 residues. CDR1 and CDR2 (germline): MNHEY, SVGEGT. CDR3 coding DNA: TGTGCCAGCAGAAGTCCGACTAGCGGCAACTACAATGAGCAGTTCTTC. Its translation is CASRSPTSGNYNEQFF.

This clonotype is labeled as medium-sized. The chain is built from TRBV24-1 and TRBJ2-5; D is possibly TRBD2 (6 bases). Trimming pared 4 bases from V and 5 bases from J, leaving 19 bases between. Germline lookup yields CDR1 KGHDR and CDR2 SFDVKD. The CDR3 is made up of 16 amino acids. This CDR3 reads CATSDPSEGFSETQYF. The CDR3 DNA reads TGTGCCACCAGTGACCCATCGGAGGGGTTTTCCGAGACCCAGTACTTC.

Remarks on this clonotype: Germline is not matched at one junction end, which may reflect a read error. V and J are TRBV10-3 and TRBJ1-1; TRBD1 aligns across 9 bases. There are 15 residues in the CDR3. CDR1 is ENHRY and CDR2 is SYGVKD in the germline V gene. The CDR3 region has the DNA TGTGCCATCAGAAGGGACAGGGACATGAACACTAAAGCTTTCTTT. Residues: CAIRRDRDMNTKAFF.

The V and J genes are TRBV20-1 and TRBJ2-7; TRBD1 might be the D (6 bases). There are 14 residues in the CDR3. The V gene's germline CDR1 is DFQATT and CDR2 SNEGSKA (reference sequence). The germline V and J ends were trimmed by 6 bases and 2 bases, with 17 bases remaining between them. In DNA form, the CDR3 reads TGCAGTGCGATAGTACCAGGGGCTACCTACGAGCAGTACTTC. This codes for CSAIVPGATYEQYF.

This rearrangement joins TRBV20-1 to TRBJ2-7, with 8 bases fitting TRBD2. CDR3 length: 13 residues. V lost 7 bases and J lost 4; bases outside the gene matches: 9. Germline CDR1 and CDR2: DFQATT and SNEGSKA (reference sequence). The CDR3 reads CSGPRLAPYEQYF. For the CDR3, the DNA is TGCAGTGGGCCTAGACTAGCGCCGTACGAGCAGTACTTC.

This clonotype was counted a few times. The chain links TRBV14 to TRBJ1-3; D perhaps matches TRBD1 (6 bases). Trimming removed 4 bases from V and 0 bases from J, with 13 bases in between. Germline-derived CDR1 and CDR2 are SGHDN and FVKESK. The CDR3 totals 16 residues. CDR3 coding DNA: TGTGCCAGCAGCCCTGTCACAGGGTACTCTGGAAACACCATATATTTT. Protein: CASSPVTGYSGNTIYF.